Shown below are 30 T cell receptor beta chains from a single sample sequenced in a study of neoadjuvant nivolumab and ipilimumab in lung cancer (dated by TCRdb to the early 2020s). This specimen's time point label, per the study, means: pretherapy, before neoadjuvant immune checkpoint inhibitors. Libraries were built with the immunoSEQ multiplex PCR assay. Sourced from immuneACCESS, this table was stored by TCRdb with only in-frame sequences that have V and J called. A share of the clones is absent; for the studies checked, an unresolved V gene accounts for under half, and the remainder has no known explanation. For this sample the table gives 25,000 to 30,000 clones, of which 80% were detected only once. The ten largest clones take up 6.1% of the sample. This material consisted of peripheral blood, taken before neoadjuvant nivolumab, alone or with ipilimumab. Receptors originate from an adult with non-small cell lung cancer.

This chain links TRBV25-1 with TRBJ2-5; 9 bases align to TRBD2. Germline trimming cut 6 bases from V and 12 bases from J; bases unmatched to any gene: 11. CDR1 MGHDK and CDR2 SYGVNS come from the germline V gene. The CDR3 loop spans 13 amino acids. CDR3 region: CASSEGVASGEYF. CDR3 in DNA: TGTGCCAGCAGCGAGGGTGTGGCTAGCGGGGAGTACTTC.

Written as DNA, the CDR3 is TGCGCCAGCAGCCTTAGCGGGGAGCAGTTCTTC. The encoded protein is CASSLSGEQFF. The chain uses TRBV4-1 and TRBJ2-1; 7 bases fit TRBD2. CDR1 and CDR2 from the germline V gene are MGHRA and YSYEKL. V lost 4 bases to trimming and J lost 10 bases; unmatched junction nucleotides: 1. The CDR3 is made up of 11 amino acids.

The chain recombines TRBV11-2 with TRBJ1-2; maybe TRBD1 (6 bases). The germline CDR1 and CDR2 sequences are SGHAT and FQNNGV. This CDR3 is built from 15 residues. Trimming removed 7 bases at V and 4 bases at J, with 19 bases between. The CDR3 is CASTLGEQGLYGYTF. The CDR3 nucleotides are TGTGCCAGCACCCTTGGGGAACAGGGCCTCTATGGCTACACCTTC.

V and J are TRBV5-1 and TRBJ1-3; possibly TRBD1 for D (6 bases). CDR1 is SGHRS and CDR2 is YFSETQ in the germline V gene. The CDR3 consists of 15 residues. V was clipped by 0 bases and J by 4 bases, with 11 bases between them. CDR3: CASSLDAGAGNTIYF. CDR3 DNA sequence: TGCGCCAGCAGCTTGGACGCAGGGGCCGGAAACACCATATATTTT. The complete variable domain, with remaining parts taken from reference TRBV5-1 and TRBJ1-3, reads KAGVTQTPRYLIKTRGQQVTLSCSPISGHRSVSWYQQTPGQGLQFLFEYFSETQRNKGNFPGRFSGRQFSNSRSEMNVSTLELGDSALYLCASSLDAGAGNTIYFGEGSWLTVV.

This chain links TRBV7-8 with TRBJ1-5; 8 nucleotides align to TRBD1. The germline V gene encodes CDR1 SGHVS and CDR2 FQNEAQ. V lost 1 base, J lost 7 bases, and 6 bases stayed unmatched. The CDR3 has 15 amino acids. CDR3 region: CASSLGTGIGQPQHF. CDR3 bases: TGTGCCAGCAGCTTAGGGACAGGGATCGGCCAGCCCCAGCATTTT.

This clone was picked up a small number of times. The rearrangement joins TRBV5-1 to TRBJ2-1; D is perhaps TRBD1 or TRBD2 (5 bases each). The CDR3 sequence is 14 residues long. V was trimmed by 5 bases and J by 0 bases, leaving 9 bases between them. Germline V gene data show CDR1 as SGHRS and CDR2 as YFSETQ. This CDR3 is CASRGESSYNEQFF. The CDR3 region has the DNA TGCGCCAGCAGGGGGGAGAGCTCCTACAATGAGCAGTTCTTC.

V is TRBV27 and J is TRBJ2-1, with 7 bases identical to TRBD1. The V and J ends lost 3 bases and 8 bases, in that order; junction bases with no gene match: 10. Germline V gene lookup returns CDR1 MNHEY and CDR2 SMNVEV (reference sequence). This CDR3 has 15 amino acids. Written as DNA, the CDR3 is TGTGCCAGCAGTTTGTTGTCAGGGGGAAGCTATGAGCAGTTCTTC. It codes for CASSLLSGGSYEQFF.

The chain is built from TRBV10-3 and TRBJ2-3; no reliable D call. V was trimmed by 6 bases and J by 0 bases, leaving 13 bases between them. CDR1 ENHRY and CDR2 SYGVKD come from the germline V gene. This CDR3 region has 15 residues. Here the CDR3 reads CAIRGPVSSTDTQYF. CDR3 bases: TGTGCCATCAGGGGCCCAGTATCAAGCACAGATACGCAGTATTTT.

The rearrangement joins TRBV7-9 to TRBJ2-1; 10 bases fit TRBD2. CDR1 and CDR2 from the germline V gene are SEHNR and FQNEAQ (reference sequence). The CDR3 runs 16 residues. Trimming cost V 3 bases and J 3 bases; bases outside gene matches: 5. CDR3 nucleotides: TGTGCCAGCAGCTTCCAACTAGCGGGGTTCTACAATGAGCAGTTCTTC. Translation: CASSFQLAGFYNEQFF.

The rearrangement uses TRBV7-9 and TRBJ1-2; D uncertain. Germline V gene data show CDR1 as SEHNR and CDR2 as FQNEAQ (reference sequence). The V end lost 3 bases, the J end lost 1 base, and 9 bases lay between the germline ends. CDR3 length: 14 amino acids. In nucleotides, the CDR3 is TGTGCCAGCAGCTTGTCGGGAGTTAACTATGGCTACACCTTC. The encoded protein is CASSLSGVNYGYTF.

The chain is built from TRBV5-6 and TRBJ1-2; TRBD1 is a possible D gene (6 bases). The length of the CDR3 is 14 residues. Germline CDR1 SGHDT, CDR2 YYEEEE. Between the trimmed V and J ends, which lost 4 bases and 3 bases, there was a span of 13 bases. The CDR3 loop reads CASSLTGVHYGYTF. DNA for the CDR3: TGTGCCAGCAGCCTGACAGGAGTTCACTATGGCTACACCTTC.

This sequence joins TRBV5-4 and TRBJ2-7, with D maybe TRBD1 (6 bases). Trimming left V 2 bases short and J 6 bases short, with 9 bases between. CDR1 is SGHNT and CDR2 is YYREEE in the germline V gene (reference sequence). The CDR3 is made up of 12 amino acids. The CDR3 DNA sequence: TGTGCCAGCAGCTTACAGGGATCCGAGCAGTACTTC. This codes for CASSLQGSEQYF. The full variable domain, in which reference TRBV5-4 and TRBJ2-7 provide the parts outside the CDR3, is ETGVTQSPTHLIKTRGQQVTLRCSSQSGHNTVSWYQQALGQGPQFIFQYYREEENGRGNFPPRFSGLQFPNYSSELNVNALELDDSALYLCASSLQGSEQYFGPGTRLTVT.

The genes are TRBV15 and TRBJ2-4; tentative D call: TRBD1 (6 bases). There are 18 residues in the CDR3. Trimming stripped 0 bases from V and 1 base from J, with 16 bases between. CDR1 is LNHNV, CDR2 YYDKDF, per germline (reference sequence). Here the CDR3 reads CATSREAQGIGAKNIQYF. The CDR3 DNA reads as TGTGCCACCAGCAGAGAAGCTCAGGGGATAGGGGCCAAAAACATTCAGTACTTC.

The V gene is TRBV6-5, the J gene TRBJ1-4; no clear D. V gave up 0 bases and J gave up 0 bases, with 5 bases separating them. Germline V gene lookup returns CDR1 MNHEY and CDR2 SVGAGI. The CDR3 contains 15 residues. The CDR3 region is CASSYSFATNEKLFF. The CDR3 DNA follows: TGTGCCAGCAGTTACTCCTTCGCAACTAATGAAAAACTGTTTTTT.

This sequence joins TRBV7-3 and TRBJ1-2; the D gene is possibly TRBD1 (5 bases). The CDR3 totals 15 residues. V lost 5 bases and J lost 3, with 16 bases in between. Germline lookup yields CDR1 SGHTA and CDR2 FQGTGA. This CDR3 reads CASSPSPGMDYGYTF. CDR3 nucleotide sequence: TGTGCCAGCAGCCCCTCGCCAGGGATGGACTATGGCTACACCTTC.

The chain has TRBV5-6 and TRBJ2-3; D uncertain. Germline CDR1 SGHDT, CDR2 YYEEEE. Trimming took 5 bases from V and 2 from J, leaving 15 bases between them. The CDR3 loop spans 15 amino acids. This CDR3 reads CASSEVTVPTDTQYF. In nucleotides, the CDR3 is TGTGCCAGCAGTGAGGTAACGGTCCCCACAGATACGCAGTATTTT.

The rearrangement links TRBV5-5 to TRBJ1-4; maybe TRBD1 (5 bases). Between the trimmed V and J ends, which lost 4 bases and 7 bases, there was a span of 20 bases. Germline assignment: CDR1 SGHKS and CDR2 YYEKEE (reference sequence). The CDR3 contains 16 residues. This CDR3 reads CASSPGTSSSGEKLFF. The CDR3 coding sequence is TGTGCCAGCAGCCCCGGGACTTCTTCGTCGGGTGAAAAACTGTTTTTT.

On this clone itself: One end of the junction fails to match germline, which may point to a read error. The gene calls are TRBV29-1 and TRBJ1-2; 7 bases fit TRBD1. Germline CDR1 is SQVTM and CDR2 is ANQGSEA. The CDR3 loop spans 12 amino acids. The CDR3 region has the DNA TGCAGCGTAGAAGGGACAGCCTATGGCTACACCTTC. It translates to CSVEGTAYGYTF.

For this clone: Other DNA variants within this sample encode the same CDR3. The chain joins TRBV5-1 to TRBJ2-3, with D possibly being TRBD1 or TRBD2 (5 bases each). The CDR3 has 16 amino acids. Germline-derived CDR1 and CDR2 are SGHRS and YFSETQ. V lost 0 bases to trimming and J lost 0 bases, with 11 bases between them. CDR3 sequence (DNA): TGCGCCAGCAGCTTGGGGGGACGCGCTAGCACAGATACGCAGTATTTT. This translates into CASSLGGRASTDTQYF.

This clone was picked up a small number of times. The gene calls are TRBV5-1 and TRBJ2-2; possibly TRBD1 for D (6 bases). V was trimmed by 9 bases and J by 2 bases, leaving 14 bases between them. Germline values: CDR1 SGHRS, CDR2 YFSETQ. The CDR3 covers 14 residues. This CDR3 reads CATSPGENTGELFF. Written as DNA, the CDR3 is TGCGCCACCAGTCCAGGGGAAAACACCGGGGAGCTGTTTTTT.

The chain uses TRBV5-1 and TRBJ2-3; D remains ambiguous. In germline, CDR1 is SGHRS, CDR2 YFSETQ. Trimming removed 0 bases at V and 1 base at J, with 9 bases between. CDR3 length: 15 residues. Here the CDR3 reads CASSLEAIGTDTQYF. The DNA for the CDR3 is TGCGCCAGCAGCTTGGAAGCCATAGGCACAGATACGCAGTATTTT.

This clone was counted between two and nine times. The V call is TRBV5-5, the J call TRBJ1-5, with 8 nucleotides matching TRBD1. The J segment lost 7 bases and the V segment lost 7 bases, leaving 7 bases of the junction unmatched. The CDR3 sequence is 13 residues long. Germline V gene sequence: CDR1 SGHKS, CDR2 YYEKEE (reference sequence). CDR3 nucleotides: TGTGCCAGCGGCGGAACAGGGGGGCAGCCCCAGCATTTT. It encodes CASGGTGGQPQHF.

The gene calls are TRBV6-1 and TRBJ1-1, with unresolved D. Germline V gives CDR1 MNHNS, CDR2 SASEGT. The CDR3 is made up of 13 amino acids. V was cut by 4 bases and J by 5 bases, with 11 bases left in between. The CDR3 nucleotides read TGTGCCAGCAGTGGAGTGATGTCGACTGAAGCTTTCTTT. This encodes CASSGVMSTEAFF.

The chain joins TRBV4-2 to TRBJ2-1; D perhaps matches TRBD2 (6 bases). Germline V gene lookup returns CDR1 LGHNA and CDR2 YNFKEQ. V was clipped by 3 bases and J by 1 base, with 16 bases between them. This CDR3 comprises 17 residues. This CDR3 reads CASSQGLSSWSYNEQFF. As DNA, the CDR3 is TGTGCCAGCAGCCAGGGACTGTCATCTTGGTCCTACAATGAGCAGTTCTTC.

This rearrangement joins TRBV7-9 to TRBJ1-2; 7 bases fit TRBD1. CDR1 SEHNR and CDR2 FQNEAQ come from the germline V gene (reference sequence). Trimming took 8 bases from V and 3 from J; bases not matched to a gene: 6. The CDR3 consists of 13 residues. The CDR3 sequence: CASRQGPHYGYTF. For the CDR3, the DNA is TGTGCCAGCCGACAGGGCCCTCACTATGGCTACACCTTC.

The V gene is TRBV7-2, the J gene TRBJ2-2; D might be TRBD2 (6 bases). Trimming stripped 0 bases from V and 6 bases from J, with 14 bases between. Per the germline V gene, CDR1 is SGHTA and CDR2 is FQGNSA. The CDR3 contains 16 residues. This CDR3 reads CASSLAGGEVAGELFF. In DNA, the CDR3 is TGTGCCAGCAGCTTAGCCGGCGGGGAGGTCGCCGGGGAGCTGTTTTTT.

This clone was detected only a few times. This chain uses TRBV4-1 with TRBJ2-3; D remains unclear. The CDR3 covers 16 residues. V gave up 2 bases and J gave up 2 bases, with 14 bases separating them. Germline loops: CDR1 MGHRA, CDR2 YSYEKL. CDR3 residues: CASSQRAETATDTQYF. Here the CDR3 DNA reads TGCGCCAGCAGCCAAAGGGCGGAAACGGCCACAGATACGCAGTATTTT.

This clone has a single count. The chain joins TRBV5-1 to TRBJ1-2, with D perhaps matching TRBD1 (6 bases). Looked up from germline, CDR1 is SGHRS and CDR2 is YFSETQ. The CDR3 runs to 13 residues. V lost 2 bases and J 2 bases, leaving 7 bases between the germline ends. CDR3 region: CASSFGQNYGYTF. The CDR3 DNA sequence: TGCGCCAGCAGCTTTGGACAGAACTATGGCTACACCTTC. Looking up the rest from reference TRBV5-1 and TRBJ1-2 gives the full variable domain: KAGVTQTPRYLIKTRGQQVTLSCSPISGHRSVSWYQQTPGQGLQFLFEYFSETQRNKGNFPGRFSGRQFSNSRSEMNVSTLELGDSALYLCASSFGQNYGYTFGSGTRLTVV.

This clone was found once. CDR3: CASSAGETQYF. CDR3 sequence (DNA): TGTGCCAGCAGTGCGGGAGAGACCCAGTACTTC. V usage is TRBV2 and J usage is TRBJ2-5; unclear D gene. The CDR3 runs to 11 residues. Germline-derived CDR1 and CDR2 are SNHLY and FYNNEI. V was trimmed by 4 bases and J by 4 bases, leaving 4 bases between them. The full variable domain, completed using reference TRBV2 and TRBJ2-5, is EPEVTQTPSHQVTQMGQEVILRCVPISNHLYFYWYRQILGQKVEFLVSFYNNEISEKSEIFDDQFSVERPDGSNFTLKIRSTKLEDSAMYFCASSAGETQYFGPGTRLLVL.

The chain has TRBV29-1 and TRBJ1-4; 9 bases map to TRBD1. Germline-derived CDR1 and CDR2 are SQVTM and ANQGSEA. Losses at the gene ends were 0 bases for V and 4 bases for J; bases not matched to a gene: 9. CDR3 length: 17 amino acids. CDR3 nucleotide sequence: TGCAGCGTTGAAGATCGCCTGGGACAGGGATATAATGAAAAACTGTTTTTT. Translation gives CSVEDRLGQGYNEKLFF.